What follows is one TCR beta chain and its context. Both 60 Vbeta primers and 13 Jbeta primers went into the PCR. Clones were sequenced by immunoSEQ multiplex PCR, and TCRdb holds only the in-frame ones, with some missing. The sample holds over 100,000 clones, over 60% seen once. CDR3 length: 15 residues. Germline-derived CDR1 and CDR2 are MNHNS and SASEGT. J lost 3 bases, V lost 7 bases, and 11 bases had no gene match. These data come from a study of cytomegalovirus exposure and HLA in healthy donors. The V gene is TRBV6-1, the J gene TRBJ2-7, with 8 bases lining up with TRBD2. The sample consisted of PBMCs. This receptor was identified in a woman aged 40-49 years in good health and CMV-seropositive. CDR3 region: CASTPRTSLDYEQYF. CDR3 in DNA: TGTGCCAGCACTCCCAGGACTAGCCTAGACTACGAGCAGTACTTC.